These T cell receptor beta chains were read from a single sample in a study of T cell changes during pregnancy in multiple sclerosis. Using immunoSEQ multiplex PCR, the repertoire was profiled, and TCRdb retains in-frame clones only, with some absent. The sample has 66,000 or so clones, over 80% seen once. This sample comprised peripheral blood, obtained in the first trimester of pregnancy. The receptors were gathered from a female donor in good health, enrolled as a control in a pregnancy study. Each CDR3 is given with its conserved first and last residue. Fields, in order: J gene, clone size, V gene, D gene, CDR3 DNA, CDR3 protein. The D gene is left open where the match is weak. Rows give clone size only sometimes, using once, few, many, or a class for an expanded clone.

J gene: TRBJ1-1
clone size: .
V gene: TRBV19
D gene: .
CDR3 DNA: TGTGCCAGCGCCCCAGGGCTAGCTTTCTTT
CDR3 protein: CASAPGLAFF

J gene: TRBJ2-1
clone size: .
V gene: TRBV29-1
D gene: .
CDR3 DNA: TGCAGCGTAACGGAGAATGAGCAGTTCTTC
CDR3 protein: CSVTENEQFF

J gene: TRBJ1-1
clone size: .
V gene: TRBV11-2
D gene: TRBD1
CDR3 DNA: TGTGCCAGCAGCCGGGACAGGGGGCTGGAGGCTTTCTTT
CDR3 protein: CASSRDRGLEAFF

J gene: TRBJ1-4
clone size: .
V gene: TRBV2
D gene: .
CDR3 DNA: TGTGCCAGCAAACAGGGCATTAATGAAAAACTGTTTTTT
CDR3 protein: CASKQGINEKLFF

J gene: TRBJ1-1
clone size: .
V gene: TRBV7-9
D gene: .
CDR3 DNA: TGTGCCAGCAGCTTTAGTCAGGTCATCACTGAAGCTTTCTTT
CDR3 protein: CASSFSQVITEAFF

J gene: TRBJ2-1
clone size: .
V gene: TRBV19
D gene: .
CDR3 DNA: TGTGCCAGTAGTATACAGGCTTCCAATGAGCAGTTCTTC
CDR3 protein: CASSIQASNEQFF

J gene: TRBJ1-5
clone size: .
V gene: TRBV18
D gene: .
CDR3 DNA: TGTGCCAGCTCACCCGGGGACATACAAAGGCAGCCCCAGCATTTT
CDR3 protein: CASSPGDIQRQPQHF

J gene: TRBJ2-2
clone size: few
V gene: TRBV7-9
D gene: .
CDR3 DNA: TGTGCCAGCTTTAATCCCGGGGAGCTGTTTTTT
CDR3 protein: CASFNPGELFF

J gene: TRBJ2-7
clone size: .
V gene: TRBV2
D gene: TRBD1
CDR3 DNA: TGTGCCAGCAGTGACCCAGGGGGACCAAGCTCCTACGAGCAGTACTTC
CDR3 protein: CASSDPGGPSSYEQYF

J gene: TRBJ2-1
clone size: .
V gene: TRBV7-2
D gene: TRBD2
CDR3 DNA: TGTGCCAGCAGCTTAGCCCTAGCGGGGGCCTACAATGAGCAGTTCTTC
CDR3 protein: CASSLALAGAYNEQFF

J gene: TRBJ2-3
clone size: .
V gene: TRBV7-8
D gene: TRBD1
CDR3 DNA: TGTGCCAGCCGCTCCCTACGGCGGGGACAGGGGGGAACAGATACGCAGTATTTT
CDR3 protein: CASRSLRRGQGGTDTQYF

J gene: TRBJ1-4
clone size: .
V gene: TRBV10-3
D gene: .
CDR3 DNA: TGTGCCATCACCCTAGGCCCGGGGGAAAAACTGTTTTTT
CDR3 protein: CAITLGPGEKLFF

J gene: TRBJ2-3
clone size: .
V gene: TRBV9
D gene: .
CDR3 DNA: TGTGCCAGCAGCGTAGTAGCGGCCGGGGATACGCAGTATTTT
CDR3 protein: CASSVVAAGDTQYF

J gene: TRBJ1-1
clone size: once
V gene: TRBV5-1
D gene: .
CDR3 DNA: TGCGCCAGCAGCGAAGGAACAGAGAACACTGAAGCTTTCTTT
CDR3 protein: CASSEGTENTEAFF

J gene: TRBJ1-6
clone size: .
V gene: TRBV30
D gene: TRBD1
CDR3 DNA: TGTGCCTGGAATGGACAGGGACGCGTCTCACCCCTCCACTTT
CDR3 protein: CAWNGQGRVSPLHF

J gene: TRBJ1-1
clone size: .
V gene: TRBV25-1
D gene: TRBD1
CDR3 DNA: TGTGCCAGCAGGCCCCCACAGGGGGCGGGCACTGAAGCTTTCTTT
CDR3 protein: CASRPPQGAGTEAFF

J gene: TRBJ2-7
clone size: .
V gene: TRBV25-1
D gene: .
CDR3 DNA: TGTGCCAGCAGTGAATCCACAGGGTACTACGAGCAGTACTTC
CDR3 protein: CASSESTGYYEQYF

J gene: TRBJ1-1
clone size: .
V gene: TRBV13
D gene: TRBD1
CDR3 DNA: TGTGCCAGCAGCGGACGGGACAGGATCACTGAAGCTTTCTTT
CDR3 protein: CASSGRDRITEAFF

J gene: TRBJ2-4
clone size: .
V gene: TRBV6-6
D gene: .
CDR3 DNA: TGTGCCAGCAGTTACAAGTCAGGGGAGGCCAAAAACATTCAGTACTTC
CDR3 protein: CASSYKSGEAKNIQYF

J gene: TRBJ1-3
clone size: once
V gene: TRBV6-5
D gene: .
CDR3 DNA: TGTGCCAGCAGCCCGGACATTCACACCATATATTTT
CDR3 protein: CASSPDIHTIYF

J gene: TRBJ1-6
clone size: .
V gene: TRBV7-3
D gene: TRBD1
CDR3 DNA: TGTGCCAGCTCACTCGGGGGACAGCCTAATTCACCCCTCCACTTT
CDR3 protein: CASSLGGQPNSPLHF

J gene: TRBJ1-1
clone size: .
V gene: TRBV5-6
D gene: TRBD1
CDR3 DNA: TGTGCCAGCAGCTTGGTACCCAGGGGGCCTGAGGGGATGACTGAAGCTTTCTTT
CDR3 protein: CASSLVPRGPEGMTEAFF

J gene: TRBJ2-3
clone size: .
V gene: TRBV30
D gene: TRBD2
CDR3 DNA: TGTGCCTGGATGGGGGGGGGCACAGATACGCAGTATTTT
CDR3 protein: CAWMGGGTDTQYF

J gene: TRBJ2-2
clone size: once
V gene: TRBV27
D gene: TRBD2
CDR3 DNA: TGTGCCAGCAGTTTAGGTTGGGTAGCGGGGGGGCCGCGTACCGGGGAGCTGTTTTTT
CDR3 protein: CASSLGWVAGGPRTGELFF

J gene: TRBJ1-1
clone size: few
V gene: TRBV30
D gene: .
CDR3 DNA: TGTGCCTGGAGTGTACCAGGGCGAAGGGCTTTCTTT
CDR3 protein: CAWSVPGRRAFF

J gene: TRBJ1-1
clone size: .
V gene: TRBV7-8
D gene: .
CDR3 DNA: TGTGCCAGCAGCTTAGATCTCCGCGGAGGGGGGGCTGGCACTGAAGCTTTCTTT
CDR3 protein: CASSLDLRGGGAGTEAFF

J gene: TRBJ1-3
clone size: .
V gene: TRBV10-3
D gene: TRBD1
CDR3 DNA: TGTGCCATCAGTGATTTAGGACAGGTCTCTGGAAACACCATATATTTT
CDR3 protein: CAISDLGQVSGNTIYF

J gene: TRBJ1-2
clone size: .
V gene: TRBV2
D gene: .
CDR3 DNA: TGTGCCAGCAATTCCGGACAACCCGGGCATGGCTACACCTTC
CDR3 protein: CASNSGQPGHGYTF

J gene: TRBJ2-7
clone size: .
V gene: TRBV11-3
D gene: TRBD2
CDR3 DNA: TGTGCCAGCAGCGATATCACTAGCGGGGCCTACGAGCAGTACTTC
CDR3 protein: CASSDITSGAYEQYF

J gene: TRBJ1-1
clone size: .
V gene: TRBV7-9
D gene: .
CDR3 DNA: TGTGCCAGCAGCCGCGGGCGGTCCGAGCTGGACACTGAAGCTTTCTTT
CDR3 protein: CASSRGRSELDTEAFF

J gene: TRBJ2-3
clone size: .
V gene: TRBV11-2
D gene: TRBD2
CDR3 DNA: TGTGCCAGCAGAGACCGTCGGGGGGGTGACACAGATACGCAGTATTTT
CDR3 protein: CASRDRRGGDTDTQYF